These 12 T cell receptor beta chains originate from one sample sequenced in a study of CD8 T cells in Susac syndrome. With random hexamers, roughly 0.45 to 1 ug RNA was reverse transcribed. Each CDR3 protein is one row after TCRdb ran MiXCR on the immunoSEQ multiplex PCR reads. The sample has some 160,000 distinct CDR3 sequences, approximately 96% seen once; the top ten hold 0.16%. The specimen sequenced was CD8+ T cells from PBMCs. Receptors originate from a human donor with multiple sclerosis.

The J gene is TRBJ2-7, the V gene TRBV5-1; perhaps TRBD1 as D (6 bases). V was trimmed by 0 bases and J by 0 bases, leaving 10 bases between them. The length of the CDR3 is 15 residues. CDR1 SGHRS and CDR2 YFSETQ come from the germline V gene. CDR3 in DNA: TGCGCCAGCAGCTTGGAGACAGGTCACTCCTACGAGCAGTACTTC. Its protein is CASSLETGHSYEQYF.

The chain couples TRBV2 to TRBJ2-3, with a weak D call TRBD1 (6 bases). V was cut by 7 bases and J by 3 bases, with 11 bases left in between. The V gene's germline CDR1 is SNHLY and CDR2 FYNNEI. The CDR3 has 13 amino acids. The CDR3 nucleotides are TGTGCCAGCATTCGGGACAAGACAGATACGCAGTATTTT. It encodes CASIRDKTDTQYF.

The V call is TRBV12-3 or TRBV12-4, the J call TRBJ2-3; TRBD2 aligns across 8 bases. This CDR3 is built from 14 residues. V lost 3 bases, J lost 4 bases, and 3 bases stayed unmatched. CDR3 sequence reads: CASSFGGGPDTQYF. The CDR3 DNA sequence: TGTGCCAGCAGTTTCGGCGGGGGGCCAGATACGCAGTATTTT.

The V gene is TRBV29-1, the J gene TRBJ1-2; 7 bases line up with TRBD1. The length of the CDR3 is 13 residues. Trimming removed 6 bases from V and 4 bases from J; junction bases left unmatched: 8. Germline V gene sequence: CDR1 SQVTM, CDR2 ANQGSEA. In DNA, the CDR3 is TGCAGCGTGAATGCGGGACAGCCCTATGGCTACACCTTC. This sequence encodes CSVNAGQPYGYTF.

This clonotype was seen a handful of times. The rearrangement joins TRBV29-1 to TRBJ2-7; no firm D call. V lost 6 bases and J lost 6, with 12 bases in between. CDR3 size: 11 residues. CDR1 SQVTM and CDR2 ANQGSEA come from the germline V gene. The CDR3 region is CSVVQKGEQYF. CDR3 sequence (DNA): TGCAGCGTGGTACAGAAGGGCGAGCAGTACTTC.

This chain connects TRBV4-1 to TRBJ1-2; D is ambiguous. Germline V CDR1 and CDR2: MGHRA, YSYEKL. The CDR3 is 15 amino acids. The V end lost 1 base, the J end lost 8 bases, and 17 bases lay between the germline ends. The CDR3 nucleotides are TGCGCCAGCAGCCAAGCATTTAGCTCTCGGCCGGGCTACACCTTC. As protein: CASSQAFSSRPGYTF.

This chain connects TRBV2 to TRBJ2-3; no definite D call. V gave up 4 bases and J gave up 5 bases, with 7 bases separating them. The CDR3 length is 12 residues. Germline assignment: CDR1 SNHLY and CDR2 FYNNEI. CDR3: CASSVYGDTQYF. DNA of the CDR3: TGTGCCAGCAGTGTATACGGAGATACGCAGTATTTT.

In this sample, this clonotype turned up once. The chain couples TRBV11-1 to TRBJ2-3, with 7 bases matching TRBD1. Germline V gene data show CDR1 as SGHAT and CDR2 as FQDESV (reference sequence). The CDR3 length is 17 residues. V lost 1 base and J lost 2; bases outside the gene matches: 9. CDR3 DNA sequence: TGTGCCAGCAGCTTAGGGTCGACAGGGAAACTCACAGATACGCAGTATTTT. This gives the protein CASSLGSTGKLTDTQYF.

This clonotype was detected only once. The rearrangement links TRBV4-1 to TRBJ1-1; 7 positions agree with TRBD1. Germline V CDR1 and CDR2: MGHRA, YSYEKL. This CDR3 contains 13 residues. With 1 base clipped from V and 8 bases from J, the junction kept 4 bases outside the gene matches. CDR3 DNA sequence: TGCGCCAGCAGCCAAGCGTTGGACAGGGAAGCTTTCTTT. Protein: CASSQALDREAFF.

The chain has TRBV5-1 and TRBJ2-1, with TRBD2 matching over 10 bases. The CDR3 is 16 residues long. Germline V gives CDR1 SGHRS, CDR2 YFSETQ. V trimming: 0 bases; J trimming: 5 bases; junction bases outside the gene matches: 5. CDR3 sequence (DNA): TGCGCCAGCAGCTTGGCCGTAGCGGGAGGACACAATGAGCAGTTCTTC. This gives the protein CASSLAVAGGHNEQFF. The whole variable domain, remainder taken from reference TRBV5-1 and TRBJ2-1, is KAGVTQTPRYLIKTRGQQVTLSCSPISGHRSVSWYQQTPGQGLQFLFEYFSETQRNKGNFPGRFSGRQFSNSRSEMNVSTLELGDSALYLCASSLAVAGGHNEQFFGPGTRLTVL.

V is TRBV15 and J is TRBJ2-4; no reliable D call. Germline CDR1 LNHNV, CDR2 YYDKDF (reference sequence). Trimming removed 0 bases from V and 8 bases from J, with 14 bases in between. CDR3 length: 15 residues. CDR3 loop: CATSRDPLGGDIQYF. The CDR3 DNA follows: TGTGCCACCAGCAGAGATCCACTTGGCGGCGACATTCAGTACTTC.

This chain uses TRBV7-9 with TRBJ2-5; D remains unclear. The ends were cut back, 3 bases at V and 3 bases at J, with 17 bases in the middle. Germline V lookup: CDR1 SEHNR, CDR2 FQNEAQ (reference sequence). The CDR3 contains 16 residues. As DNA, the CDR3 is TGTGCCAGCAGCTTTTGGAGTAACGTTTTAGAAGAGACCCAGTACTTC. Translating it yields CASSFWSNVLEETQYF. The complete variable domain, with remaining parts taken from reference TRBV7-9 and TRBJ2-5, reads DTGVSQNPRHKITKRGQNVTFRCDPISEHNRLYWYRQTLGQGPEFLTYFQNEAQLEKSRLLSDRFSAERPKGSFSTLEIQRTEQGDSAMYLCASSFWSNVLEETQYFGPGTRLLVL.